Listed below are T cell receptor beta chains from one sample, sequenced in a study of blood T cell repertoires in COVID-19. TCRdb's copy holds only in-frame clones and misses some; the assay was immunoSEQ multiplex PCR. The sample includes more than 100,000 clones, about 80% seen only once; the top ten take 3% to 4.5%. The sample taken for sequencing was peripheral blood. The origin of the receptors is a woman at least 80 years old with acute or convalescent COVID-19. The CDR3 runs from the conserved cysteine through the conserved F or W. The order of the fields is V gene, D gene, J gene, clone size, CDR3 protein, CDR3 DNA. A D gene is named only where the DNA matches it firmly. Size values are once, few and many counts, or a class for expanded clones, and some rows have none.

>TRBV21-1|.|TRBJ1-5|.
CASSKDGARGQQPQHF
TGTGCCAGCAGCAAAGATGGTGCCAGGGGGCAACAGCCCCAGCATTTT
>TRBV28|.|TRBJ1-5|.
CASSFSGEDNQPQHF
TGTGCCAGCAGTTTTAGCGGGGAGGACAATCAGCCCCAGCATTTT
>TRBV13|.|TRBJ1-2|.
CASSLGAGPGYTF
TGTGCCAGCAGCTTAGGCGCGGGTCCTGGCTACACCTTC
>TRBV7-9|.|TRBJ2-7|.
CASSPLGRSGYEQYF
TGTGCCAGCAGCCCCTTAGGACGGAGCGGGTACGAGCAGTACTTC
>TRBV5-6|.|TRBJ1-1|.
CASSLDRWNTEAFF
TGTGCCAGCAGCTTGGACAGGTGGAACACTGAAGCTTTCTTT
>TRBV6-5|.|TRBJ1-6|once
CASGSHSLFSPLHF
TGTGCCAGCGGGAGCCATTCCCTTTTCTCACCCCTCCACTTT
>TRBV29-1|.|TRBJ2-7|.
CSAVGAAEQYF
TGCAGCGCGGTGGGGGCGGCCGAGCAGTACTTC
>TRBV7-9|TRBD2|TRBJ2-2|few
CANPHSAGGNTGELFF
TGTGCCAACCCTCACTCGGCGGGGGGGAACACCGGGGAGCTGTTTTTT
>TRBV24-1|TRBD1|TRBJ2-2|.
CATSDPLPGQGAETGELFF
TGTGCCACCAGTGATCCGCTCCCGGGACAGGGGGCTGAGACCGGGGAGCTGTTTTTT
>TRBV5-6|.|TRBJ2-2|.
CASSLGAPQGYTGELFF
TGTGCCAGCAGCTTGGGGGCCCCCCAGGGATACACCGGGGAGCTGTTTTTT
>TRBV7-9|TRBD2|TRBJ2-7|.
CASSSPSQGLAGPYEQYF
TGTGCCAGCAGCTCGCCCTCCCAGGGACTAGCGGGGCCCTACGAGCAGTACTTC
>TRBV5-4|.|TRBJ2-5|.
CASSLGGGYQETQYF
TGTGCCAGCAGCTTGGGGGGGGGCTACCAAGAGACCCAGTACTTC
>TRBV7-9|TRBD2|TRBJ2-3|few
CASSLNRAGEDTQYF
TGTGCCAGCAGCTTAAATAGGGCGGGAGAAGATACGCAGTATTTT
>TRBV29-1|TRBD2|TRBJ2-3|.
CSVEDTGGITDTQYF
TGCAGCGTTGAAGACACGGGAGGGATCACAGATACGCAGTATTTT
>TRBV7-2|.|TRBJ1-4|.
CASSGGGYPIGEKLFF
TGTGCCAGCAGCGGAGGAGGATACCCAATAGGGGAAAAACTGTTTTTT
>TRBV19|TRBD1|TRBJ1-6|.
CASSTHQGALHF
TGTGCCAGTAGTACGCATCAGGGGGCCCTCCACTTT
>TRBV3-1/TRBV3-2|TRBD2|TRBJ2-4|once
CASSLGLPSAKNIQYF
TGTGCCAGCAGCCTGGGACTACCTTCAGCCAAAAACATTCAGTACTTC
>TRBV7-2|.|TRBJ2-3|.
CASNLWPAHRTDTQYF
TGTGCCAGCAATTTGTGGCCAGCGCACCGCACAGATACGCAGTATTTT
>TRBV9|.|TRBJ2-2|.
CASSVGLSNTGELFF
TGTGCCAGCAGCGTAGGACTGTCGAACACCGGGGAGCTGTTTTTT
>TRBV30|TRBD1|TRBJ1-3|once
CAWSRTGSVDTIYF
TGTGCCTGGAGTAGGACAGGGAGTGTAGACACCATATATTTT
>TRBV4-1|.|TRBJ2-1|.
CASSQDQMEGPRNEQFF
TGCGCCAGCAGCCAAGATCAAATGGAGGGCCCTCGCAATGAGCAGTTCTTC
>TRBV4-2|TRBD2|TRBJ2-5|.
CASSQDPSGGQETQYF
TGTGCCAGCAGCCAAGATCCCAGCGGGGGGCAAGAGACCCAGTACTTC